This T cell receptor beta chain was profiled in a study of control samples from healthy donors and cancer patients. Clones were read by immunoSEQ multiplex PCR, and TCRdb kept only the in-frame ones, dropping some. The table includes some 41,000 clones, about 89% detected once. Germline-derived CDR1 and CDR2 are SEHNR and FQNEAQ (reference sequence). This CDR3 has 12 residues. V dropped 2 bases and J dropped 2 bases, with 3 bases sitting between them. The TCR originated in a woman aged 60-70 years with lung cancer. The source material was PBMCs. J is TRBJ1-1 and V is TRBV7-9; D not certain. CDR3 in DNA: TGTGCCAGCAGCTTAATAAACACTGAAGCTTTCTTT. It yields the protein CASSLINTEAFF.